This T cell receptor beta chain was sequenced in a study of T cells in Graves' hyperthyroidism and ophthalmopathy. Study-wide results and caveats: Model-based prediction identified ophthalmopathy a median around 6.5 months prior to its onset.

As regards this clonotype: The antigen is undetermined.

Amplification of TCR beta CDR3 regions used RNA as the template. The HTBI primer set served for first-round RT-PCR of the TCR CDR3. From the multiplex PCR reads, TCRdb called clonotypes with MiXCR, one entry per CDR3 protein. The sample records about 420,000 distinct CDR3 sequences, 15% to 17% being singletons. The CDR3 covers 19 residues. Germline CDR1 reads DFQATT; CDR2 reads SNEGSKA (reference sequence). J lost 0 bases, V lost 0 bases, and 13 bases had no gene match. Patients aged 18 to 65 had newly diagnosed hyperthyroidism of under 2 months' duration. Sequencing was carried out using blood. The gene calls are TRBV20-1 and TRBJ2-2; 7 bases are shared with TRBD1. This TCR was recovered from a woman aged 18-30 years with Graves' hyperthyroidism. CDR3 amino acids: CSARDRGQTARANTGELFF. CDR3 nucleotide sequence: TGCAGTGCTAGAGATAGGGGACAGACGGCGCGAGCGAACACCGGGGAGCTGTTTTTT.